Below are 24 T cell receptor beta chains sequenced from a single sample in a study of blood T cell repertoires in COVID-19. Libraries were prepared by immunoSEQ multiplex PCR; TCRdb keeps only in-frame clonotypes and omits some of them. This table holds around 170,000 clones, 75% to 90% found once. The specimen sequenced was peripheral blood. Receptors originate from a woman in her 70s with COVID-19, enrolled during active disease.

The V call is TRBV7-3, the J call TRBJ2-3; 7 nucleotides align to TRBD1. The V gene's germline CDR1 is SGHTA and CDR2 FQGTGA. Losses at the gene ends were 5 bases for V and 3 bases for J; bases not matched to a gene: 17. The CDR3 contains 18 residues. CDR3 loop: CASSLHFPRQGGTDTQYF. Written as DNA, the CDR3 is TGTGCCAGCAGCCTCCATTTCCCCCGACAGGGTGGAACAGATACGCAGTATTTT.

The chain is built from TRBV5-1 and TRBJ2-1; 7 nucleotides agree with TRBD2. In germline, CDR1 is SGHRS, CDR2 YFSETQ. V lost 0 bases and J lost 5; bases outside the gene matches: 8. This CDR3 is 16 amino acids long. The CDR3, as DNA: TGCGCCAGCAGCTTGGAATCCAGCGGGACGGACAATGAGCAGTTCTTC. Its translation is CASSLESSGTDNEQFF.

Points on this clone: The junction departs from germline at one end; a sequencing error may be responsible. The chain uses TRBV30 and TRBJ2-1, with 10 positions matching TRBD2. This CDR3 contains 14 residues. Germline CDR1 and CDR2: GTSNPN and SVGIG (reference sequence). The CDR3 region has the DNA TGTTCCTGGACTGGGACTAGCGCTTACAATGAGCAGTTCTTC. It specifies CSWTGTSAYNEQFF.

This clone occurred many times. This sample also contains other DNA sequences that code for the same CDR3. V is TRBV25-1 and J is TRBJ2-7, with D possibly called TRBD1 or TRBD2 (6 bases each). Germline V lookup: CDR1 MGHDK, CDR2 SYGVNS. V was trimmed by 6 bases and J by 3 bases, leaving 12 bases between them. The CDR3 extends over 13 amino acids. The CDR3 spells CASSEGGGYEQYF. The CDR3 nucleotides read TGTGCCAGCAGCGAAGGGGGAGGCTACGAGCAGTACTTC.

This clone was seen just once. The V call is TRBV29-1, the J call TRBJ1-1; 10 positions match TRBD1. There are 14 residues in the CDR3. J lost 5 bases, V lost 6 bases, and 9 bases had no gene match. The V gene's germline CDR1 is SQVTM and CDR2 ANQGSEA. The CDR3 loop is CSVANLDRGTEAFF. CDR3 DNA sequence: TGCAGCGTCGCCAATTTGGACAGGGGGACTGAAGCTTTCTTT.

The V call is TRBV7-2, the J call TRBJ1-6; possibly TRBD1 for D (5 bases). The V end lost 1 base, the J end lost 3 bases, and 7 bases lay between the germline ends. Germline V gives CDR1 SGHTA, CDR2 FQGNSA. The CDR3 is made up of 15 amino acids. The CDR3 nucleotides read TGTGCCAGCAGCTTAGGGGGGGACTATAATTCACCCCTCCACTTT. This translates into CASSLGGDYNSPLHF.

The chain combines TRBV7-2 with TRBJ1-2; 8 nucleotides align to TRBD1. CDR3 length: 15 amino acids. Germline V gene sequence: CDR1 SGHTA, CDR2 FQGNSA. The ends lost 1 base at V and 8 bases at J; junction bases unmatched: 9. The CDR3 loop reads CASSLEAGGEGGYTF. CDR3 nucleotide sequence: TGTGCCAGCAGCTTAGAGGCAGGGGGCGAGGGGGGCTACACCTTC.

This clone appeared a single time. The rearrangement links TRBV6-5 to TRBJ2-7; perhaps TRBD1 as D (6 bases). Trimming took off 6 bases at V and 2 bases at J, with 14 bases between the two ends. Germline CDR1 and CDR2: MNHEY and SVGAGI. The CDR3 is 14 amino acids. The CDR3 region is CASSLGQTAYEQYF. The CDR3 DNA reads as TGTGCCAGCAGCCTCGGACAGACTGCCTACGAGCAGTACTTC.

This clone appeared a few times. The chain carries TRBV14 and TRBJ1-1, with D tentatively TRBD1 (6 bases). V lost 0 bases, J lost 5 bases, and 10 bases lay in between. This CDR3 comprises 14 residues. Germline lookup yields CDR1 SGHDN and CDR2 FVKESK. The CDR3 region has the DNA TGTGCCAGCAGCCAAGATTTGGGGGCGACTGAAGCTTTCTTT. Translated: CASSQDLGATEAFF. Looking up the rest from reference TRBV14 and TRBJ1-1 gives the full variable domain: EAGVTQFPSHSVIEKGQTVTLRCDPISGHDNLYWYRRVMGKEIKFLLHFVKESKQDESGMPNNRFLAERTGGTYSTLKVQPAELEDSGVYFCASSQDLGATEAFFGQGTRLTVV.

V usage is TRBV27 and J usage is TRBJ2-2; D possibly corresponds to TRBD1 (6 bases). The CDR3 runs to 14 residues. Germline CDR1 reads MNHEY; CDR2 reads SMNVEV (reference sequence). V was pared by 6 bases and J by 1 base, with 9 bases between. The DNA for the CDR3 is TGTGCCAGCAGGGTAGGGGGGAACACCGGGGAGCTGTTTTTT. Encoded protein: CASRVGGNTGELFF.

The rearrangement joins TRBV2 to TRBJ2-7, with 8 nucleotides matching TRBD2. This CDR3 is built from 14 residues. Germline CDR1 is SNHLY and CDR2 is FYNNEI. The trim removed 4 bases at V and 1 base at J, leaving 3 bases unmatched. The CDR3 region has the DNA TGTGCCAGCAGTGGGCCTAGCGGGTCCTACGAGCAGTACTTC. Translated, it gives CASSGPSGSYEQYF.

This sequence joins TRBV27 and TRBJ2-7; 8 nucleotides match TRBD1. This CDR3 spans 13 amino acids. Looked up from germline, CDR1 is MNHEY and CDR2 is SMNVEV (reference sequence). With V trimmed by 6 bases and J by 3 bases, 4 bases remained unmatched. CDR3 protein: CASRSDRGYEQYF. CDR3 sequence (DNA): TGTGCCAGCAGATCAGACAGGGGCTACGAGCAGTACTTC.

This rearrangement joins TRBV7-3 to TRBJ1-1; 9 positions agree with TRBD1. CDR1 is SGHTA and CDR2 is FQGTGA in the germline V gene. V lost 5 bases to trimming and J lost 6 bases; unmatched junction nucleotides: 7. The length of the CDR3 is 14 residues. The CDR3 DNA reads as TGTGCCAGCAGCCAGGGACAGGGTGAATCTGAAGCTTTCTTT. The encoded protein is CASSQGQGESEAFF.

This chain uses TRBV7-8 with TRBJ1-1, with a weak D call TRBD1 (5 bases). The V and J ends lost 1 base and 5 bases respectively, with 17 bases between them. Per germline, CDR1 SGHVS and CDR2 FQNEAQ. This CDR3 has 16 amino acids. This chain's CDR3 is CASSLGGAAPGTEAFF. As DNA, the CDR3 is TGTGCCAGCAGCTTAGGTGGGGCCGCGCCGGGTACTGAAGCTTTCTTT.

The chain uses TRBV11-2 and TRBJ2-1; the D gene is possibly TRBD2 (6 bases). Trimming shortened V by 2 bases and J by 10 bases, and 12 bases separated the two germline ends. In germline, CDR1 is SGHAT, CDR2 FQNNGV. The CDR3 covers 13 residues. CDR3 sequence (DNA): TGTGCCAGCAGCTTACTTCTACGGGAGGAGCAGTTCTTC. Translating gives CASSLLLREEQFF. Variable domain in full (rest from reference TRBV11-2 and TRBJ2-1): EAGVAQSPRYKIIEKRQSVAFWCNPISGHATLYWYQQILGQGPKLLIQFQNNGVVDDSQLPKDRFSAERLKGVDSTLKIQPAKLEDSAVYLCASSLLLREEQFFGPGTRLTVL.

The J gene is TRBJ1-6, the V gene TRBV28; 8 bases match TRBD1. This CDR3 is 15 amino acids long. CDR1 and CDR2 (germline): MDHEN, SYDVKM. Trimming cost V 5 bases and J 7 bases; bases outside gene matches: 7. DNA for the CDR3: TGTGCCAGCAGTAGGACAGGGAGTCGGAATTCACCCCTCCACTTT. Protein: CASSRTGSRNSPLHF.

The V call is TRBV21-1, the J call TRBJ1-1; the D call of TRBD1 is as the table states it, not checked on the DNA. TRBV21-1 is labeled a pseudogene. The CDR3 totals 10 residues. CDR3 sequence: CASPGDKAFF. The CDR3 nucleotides read TGTGCCAGCCCCGGGGACAAAGCTTTCTTT.

This clone was seen only a few times. This chain links TRBV7-7 with TRBJ2-7; the D gene is possibly TRBD2 (5 bases). Trimming shortened V by 1 base and J by 7 bases, and 11 bases separated the two germline ends. Germline V gene lookup returns CDR1 SSHAT and CDR2 FNYEAQ (reference sequence). This CDR3 contains 13 residues. CDR3 bases: TGTGCCAGCAGCTTAGAGGAGGAGCGGGAGCAGTACTTC. Translation gives CASSLEEEREQYF.

This clone was seen once. V gene TRBV6-4 combines with J gene TRBJ2-7; D is possibly TRBD2 (5 bases). V was clipped by 7 bases and J by 3 bases, with 16 bases between them. CDR3 size: 14 residues. CDR1 and CDR2 from the germline V gene are MRHNA and SNTAGT. Here the CDR3 reads CASTLLRRDYEQYF. The CDR3 nucleotides are TGTGCCAGCACCCTTCTCCGACGGGACTACGAGCAGTACTTC.

The table lists this clone with a few counts. The chain couples TRBV4-2 to TRBJ2-2; tentative D call: TRBD1 (6 bases). The CDR3 covers 15 residues. V lost 1 base, J lost 1 base, and 7 bases lay in between. Germline V gene sequence: CDR1 LGHNA, CDR2 YNFKEQ. The CDR3 bases are TGTGCCAGCAGCCAAGGGGGACAGAACACCGGGGAGCTGTTTTTT. The encoded protein is CASSQGGQNTGELFF.

Ten or more counts support this clone. Other DNA sequences in the sample encode the same CDR3. V gene TRBV5-1 combines with J gene TRBJ1-1, with D perhaps TRBD1 (5 bases). The CDR3 sequence is 14 residues long. V lost 1 base and J 2 bases, leaving 9 bases between the germline ends. CDR1 is SGHRS and CDR2 is YFSETQ in the germline V gene. The DNA of the CDR3 is TGCGCCAGCAGCTTGTGGGGGGACAACACTGAAGCTTTCTTT. Translation gives CASSLWGDNTEAFF. The full variable domain, with the rest looked up from reference TRBV5-1 and TRBJ1-1, is KAGVTQTPRYLIKTRGQQVTLSCSPISGHRSVSWYQQTPGQGLQFLFEYFSETQRNKGNFPGRFSGRQFSNSRSEMNVSTLELGDSALYLCASSLWGDNTEAFFGQGTRLTVV.

The CDR3 DNA is TGTGCCAGCAGCTCCCGGGACAGGGGGCGACACGAGCAGTACTTC. This sequence encodes CASSSRDRGRHEQYF. The rearrangement links TRBV11-2 to TRBJ2-7, with 12 bases aligning to TRBD1. Unmatched junction bases numbered 6, after V lost 4 bases and J lost 5 bases. This CDR3 contains 15 residues. The V gene's germline CDR1 is SGHAT and CDR2 FQNNGV.

The chain links TRBV18 to TRBJ1-1; 7 positions agree with TRBD1. This CDR3 is 14 amino acids long. The junction had 7 bases not matched to a gene; V was cut back by 6 bases and J by 3 bases. Germline V lookup: CDR1 KGHSH, CDR2 LQKENI. CDR3 sequence: CASSLLQGDTEAFF. Here the CDR3 DNA reads TGTGCCAGCTCTCTTCTGCAGGGGGACACTGAAGCTTTCTTT.

This chain connects TRBV5-1 to TRBJ2-1; maybe TRBD1 (6 bases). The CDR3 sequence is 12 residues long. Germline V CDR1 and CDR2: SGHRS, YFSETQ. Trimming stripped 0 bases from V and 8 bases from J, with 6 bases between. CDR3: CASSLGQDEQFF. The CDR3 DNA follows: TGCGCCAGCAGCTTGGGACAGGATGAGCAGTTCTTC.